What follows are 24 T cell receptor beta chains derived from one specimen sequenced in a study of Ad26.COV2.S vaccination and SARS-CoV-2 variants. The method was immunoSEQ multiplex PCR; TCRdb's version includes in-frame clones alone and lacks a portion of them. This table holds over 400,000 clones, 90% found once. Sample treatment: about 20 received Ad26.COV2.S at low or high dose, single or two shots; about five received placebo; per-sample allocation not given. Following the first vaccine or placebo injection, samples were taken on day 63. Source: peripheral blood, taken in a trial of Ad26.COV2.S vaccine versus placebo. Every receptor here comes from a person aged 18-60 years who received the Ad26.COV2.S COVID-19 vaccine or a placebo.

As regards this clone: Other DNA sequences in this specimen translate into the identical CDR3. The chain joins TRBV9 to TRBJ2-1; the match to TRBD2 covers 8 bases. This CDR3 spans 14 amino acids. Germline CDR1 reads SGDLS; CDR2 reads YYNGEE. V trimming: 3 bases; J trimming: 3 bases; junction bases outside the gene matches: 2. The DNA for the CDR3 is TGTGCCAGCAGCGCAAGCGGGAGCTACAATGAGCAGTTCTTC. Translated: CASSASGSYNEQFF.

This clone has only a few counts. The V call is TRBV29-1, the J call TRBJ1-2; no definite D call. Trimming stripped 1 base from V and 6 bases from J, with 6 bases between. The germline CDR1 and CDR2 sequences are SQVTM and ANQGSEA. This CDR3 is 11 amino acids long. The CDR3 region is CSVEGSDGYTF. The CDR3 DNA reads TGCAGCGTTGAAGGGTCGGATGGCTACACCTTC.

The CDR3 bases are TGTGCCACCAGCAGAGAGGGGGGTGATCAGCCCCAGCATTTT. It yields the protein CATSREGGDQPQHF. The genes are TRBV15 and TRBJ1-5, with D possibly TRBD1 on 5 matching bases. Germline V CDR1 and CDR2: LNHNV, YYDKDF (reference sequence). V lost 0 bases and J 5 bases, leaving 8 bases between the germline ends. CDR3 length: 14 amino acids.

V is TRBV4-1 and J is TRBJ1-2; no clear D. CDR3 size: 17 residues. V was shortened by 3 bases and J by 3 bases, with 20 bases between the two germline ends. The germline CDR1 and CDR2 sequences are MGHRA and YSYEKL. The CDR3 spells CASSQASGSLTYYGYTF. CDR3 nucleotides: TGCGCCAGCAGCCAGGCATCGGGTTCCCTAACTTACTATGGCTACACCTTC.

The rearrangement joins TRBV7-2 to TRBJ2-2; 7 bases are shared with TRBD2. The trim removed 2 bases at V and 1 base at J, leaving 4 bases unmatched. The CDR3 spans 16 residues. The V gene's germline CDR1 is SGHTA and CDR2 FQGNSA. The CDR3 coding sequence is TGTGCCAGCAGCTTATATCCGGGAGGGAACACCGGGGAGCTGTTTTTT. Translation gives CASSLYPGGNTGELFF.

The count of this clone is one. The chain employs TRBV6-5 and TRBJ2-2, with 8 bases identical to TRBD2. Unmatched junction bases numbered 3, after V lost 6 bases and J lost 0 bases. Germline V lookup: CDR1 MNHEY, CDR2 SVGAGI. The CDR3 loop spans 15 amino acids. This CDR3 is CASRTREANTGELFF. CDR3 nucleotide sequence: TGTGCCAGCAGGACGCGGGAGGCGAACACCGGGGAGCTGTTTTTT.

This chain joins TRBV7-2 and TRBJ2-2; tentatively, D is TRBD1 (5 bases). The V gene lost 4 bases and the J gene lost 7 bases, with 10 bases spanning the gap. Per the germline V gene, CDR1 is SGHTA and CDR2 is FQGNSA. The CDR3 is 13 residues long. CDR3 region: CASSSREGGELFF. The DNA for the CDR3 is TGTGCCAGCAGCTCCAGGGAAGGCGGGGAGCTGTTTTTT.

The chain joins TRBV11-3 to TRBJ2-3; the D is unclear. The CDR3 runs 12 residues. Germline V gene sequence: CDR1 SGHNT, CDR2 YENEEA. Trimming took 3 bases from V and 1 from J, leaving 2 bases between them. For the CDR3, the DNA is TGTGCCAGCAGCTTCGGCACAGATACGCAGTATTTT. Protein product: CASSFGTDTQYF.

The V call is TRBV29-1, the J call TRBJ2-4, with 9 bases aligning to TRBD2. The CDR3 length is 13 residues. V lost 2 bases, J lost 6 bases, and 2 bases stayed unmatched. The germline V gene has CDR1 SQVTM and CDR2 ANQGSEA. CDR3 in amino acids: CSVEFSGGNIQYF. The CDR3 nucleotides are TGCAGCGTTGAATTTAGCGGGGGAAACATTCAGTACTTC.

The DNA for the CDR3 is TGTGCCATCAGCGCTTCAGGGGTAACTAATGAAAAACTGTTTTTT. This translates into CAISASGVTNEKLFF. V usage is TRBV10-3 and J usage is TRBJ1-4; TRBD1 is a possible D gene (6 bases). CDR1 is ENHRY, CDR2 SYGVKD, per germline. This CDR3 is 15 amino acids long. The V and J ends lost 6 bases and 1 base respectively, with 12 bases between them.

Regarding this clone: The junction and the germline gene differ at one end; a read error may be behind it. This chain connects TRBV7-7 to TRBJ2-3; 8 bases fit TRBD2. The CDR3 has 15 amino acids. Germline CDR1 and CDR2: SSHAT and FNYEAQ (reference sequence). The CDR3 region is CASSLAAGGIDTQYF. DNA of the CDR3: TGTGCTAGCAGCTTAGCGGCGGGAGGTATAGATACGCAGTATTTT.

This chain connects TRBV6-1 to TRBJ1-5; 12 bases are shared with TRBD1. CDR1 and CDR2 (germline): MNHNS, SASEGT. This CDR3 contains 17 residues. Unmatched junction bases numbered 10, after V lost 4 bases and J lost 6 bases. Here the CDR3 DNA reads TGTGCCAGCAGTGGCGGGACAGGGGGCCGTCTTGGTCAGCCCCAGCATTTT. Translated: CASSGGTGGRLGQPQHF.

The chain carries TRBV19 and TRBJ2-5; D is possibly TRBD2 (6 bases). CDR3 length equals 14 residues. V was trimmed by 1 base and J by 7 bases, leaving 13 bases between them. CDR1 LNHDA and CDR2 SQIVND come from the germline V gene (reference sequence). In nucleotides, the CDR3 is TGTGCCAGTAGTATAGGGCGGGAAATAGGGACCCAGTACTTC. Translating it yields CASSIGREIGTQYF.

This chain uses TRBV18 with TRBJ2-7, with 7 bases lining up with TRBD2. The germline V gene has CDR1 KGHSH and CDR2 LQKENI. Trimming removed 2 bases from V and 3 bases from J; junction bases left unmatched: 7. The CDR3 extends over 15 amino acids. The CDR3 DNA reads TGTGCCAGCTCACCAAGGGCGGGAGCCAACTACGAGCAGTACTTC. Translating it yields CASSPRAGANYEQYF. Drawing the rest from reference TRBV18 and TRBJ2-7, the complete variable domain is NAGVMQNPRHLVRRRGQEARLRCSPMKGHSHVYWYRQLPEEGLKFMVYLQKENIIDESGMPKERFSAEFPKEGPSILRIQQVVRGDSAAYFCASSPRAGANYEQYFGPGTRLTVT.

The rearrangement joins TRBV24-1 to TRBJ2-2; D may correspond to TRBD1 or TRBD2 (5 bases each). There are 14 residues in the CDR3. The ends were cut back, 3 bases at V and 5 bases at J, with 9 bases in the middle. CDR1 KGHDR and CDR2 SFDVKD come from the germline V gene. The chain's CDR3 is CATSDLRETGELFF. Here the CDR3 DNA reads TGTGCCACCAGTGATCTCAGGGAGACCGGGGAGCTGTTTTTT.

This chain joins TRBV2 and TRBJ2-5, with D possibly being TRBD1 or TRBD2 (5 bases each). CDR1 is SNHLY, CDR2 FYNNEI, per germline. This CDR3 comprises 13 residues. Trimming took off 6 bases at V and 5 bases at J, with 13 bases between the two ends. As DNA, the CDR3 is TGTGCCAGCAGCAGGGACCGGTTCGAGACCCAGTACTTC. This gives the protein CASSRDRFETQYF.

The chain is built from TRBV19 and TRBJ2-1; 10 positions agree with TRBD2. CDR1 is LNHDA and CDR2 is SQIVND in the germline V gene (reference sequence). CDR3 length: 15 amino acids. V shed 7 bases, J shed 7 bases, and the junction held 10 bases outside the gene matches. CDR3 region: CASMASGSVPNEQFF. In DNA, the CDR3 is TGTGCCAGTATGGCTAGCGGGAGTGTACCGAATGAGCAGTTCTTC.

As concerns this clone: Within the sample, other DNA sequences also encode this same CDR3. This chain connects TRBV6-2 or TRBV6-3 to TRBJ2-3; D gene uncertain. With 6 bases removed from V and 6 bases from J, the gap between germline ends came to 7 bases. Germline V gives CDR1 MNHEY, CDR2 SVGEGT. The CDR3 covers 11 residues. Written as DNA, the CDR3 is TGTGCCAGCAGCCCCGGGGATACGCAGTATTTT. Translated, it gives CASSPGDTQYF.

The sample holds one count of this clone. This chain links TRBV20-1 with TRBJ1-1, with D tentatively TRBD1 (5 bases). The V and J ends lost 2 bases and 8 bases respectively, with 9 bases between them. The CDR3 is 11 amino acids. Germline loops: CDR1 DFQATT, CDR2 SNEGSKA (reference sequence). CDR3: CSARFTGEAFF. The DNA for the CDR3 is TGCAGTGCTAGATTCACAGGAGAAGCTTTCTTT.

CDR3 residues: CASSLEGRTQYF. CDR3 bases: TGTGCCAGCAGCTTAGAGGGGCGTACGCAGTATTTT. The chain joins TRBV7-9 to TRBJ2-3; D might be TRBD1 (5 bases). The germline V gene has CDR1 SEHNR and CDR2 FQNEAQ (reference sequence). This CDR3 comprises 12 residues. With 1 base removed from V and 8 bases from J, the gap between germline ends came to 7 bases.

The chain has TRBV27 and TRBJ2-2; no clear D. The CDR3 totals 14 residues. CDR1 and CDR2 from the germline V gene are MNHEY and SMNVEV (reference sequence). Trimming took 6 bases from V and 0 from J, leaving 8 bases between them. CDR3 nucleotide sequence: TGTGCCAGCAGCTTAAAAGCGAACACCGGGGAGCTGTTTTTT. The encoded protein is CASSLKANTGELFF.

The chain couples TRBV6-5 to TRBJ1-1; no clear D. Germline values: CDR1 MNHEY, CDR2 SVGAGI. This CDR3 has 15 residues. V was trimmed by 6 bases and J by 2 bases, leaving 16 bases between them. The CDR3 loop reads CASRRSGRTNTEAFF. CDR3 DNA: TGTGCCAGCAGGAGGAGCGGACGGACTAACACTGAAGCTTTCTTT.

Concerning this clone itself: Other DNA sequences of this sample code for an identical CDR3. The CDR3 loop is CASSVEGSTDTQYF. The CDR3 DNA follows: TGTGCCAGCAGCGTAGAAGGGAGCACAGATACGCAGTATTTT. The chain links TRBV9 to TRBJ2-3; no firm D call. The CDR3 loop spans 14 amino acids. Germline assignment: CDR1 SGDLS and CDR2 YYNGEE. The ends were cut back, 0 bases at V and 0 bases at J, with 5 bases in the middle. The full variable domain, completed using reference TRBV9 and TRBJ2-3, is DSGVTQTPKHLITATGQRVTLRCSPRSGDLSVYWYQQSLDQGLQFLIQYYNGEERAKGNILERFSAQQFPDLHSELNLSSLELGDSALYFCASSVEGSTDTQYFGPGTRLTVL.

V usage is TRBV2 and J usage is TRBJ2-1; D is unresolved. This CDR3 is 15 amino acids long. V was shortened by 4 bases and J by 0 bases, with 10 bases between the two germline ends. Germline CDR1 and CDR2: SNHLY and FYNNEI. CDR3 protein: CASSGSKSSYNEQFF. The DNA for the CDR3 is TGTGCCAGCAGTGGATCCAAGAGCTCCTACAATGAGCAGTTCTTC.